This is a list of T cell receptor beta chains from one sample in a study of T cell responses to AZD1222 COVID-19 vaccine. Some clones are missing from TCRdb's copy, which holds only in-frame ones; the method was immunoSEQ multiplex PCR. The data hold about 110,000 clones, with 85% to 90% observed a single time. The material sequenced was peripheral blood, taken on day 0 of AZD1222 vaccination. These receptors were obtained from an adult in good health. Each CDR3 is given with its conserved first and last residue. Each record gives: J gene, CDR3 length, clone size, D gene, V gene, CDR3 protein, CDR3 DNA. The D gene is left open where the match is weak. Some rows mark clone size as missing; the rest say once, few, many or name a class of expanded clone.

J gene: TRBJ1-2; CDR3 length: 13; clone size: .; D gene: .; V gene: TRBV11-2; CDR3 protein: CASSLDRPYGYTF; CDR3 DNA: TGTGCCAGCAGCTTAGACCGGCCCTATGGCTACACCTTC
J gene: TRBJ2-5; CDR3 length: 15; clone size: .; D gene: TRBD2; V gene: TRBV6-2/TRBV6-3; CDR3 protein: CASSISSGGWETQYF; CDR3 DNA: TGTGCCAGCAGTATCTCCAGCGGGGGCTGGGAGACCCAGTACTTC
J gene: TRBJ2-2; CDR3 length: 17; clone size: .; D gene: .; V gene: TRBV5-1; CDR3 protein: CASSWGIDPLNTGELFF; CDR3 DNA: TGCGCCAGCAGCTGGGGAATAGACCCGCTGAACACCGGGGAGCTGTTTTTT
J gene: TRBJ1-2; CDR3 length: 13; clone size: .; D gene: .; V gene: TRBV4-1; CDR3 protein: CASSRNPNYGYTF; CDR3 DNA: TGCGCCAGCAGCCGCAATCCTAACTATGGCTACACCTTC
J gene: TRBJ1-3; CDR3 length: 13; clone size: .; D gene: TRBD1; V gene: TRBV10-3; CDR3 protein: CAIETGTGNTIYF; CDR3 DNA: TGTGCCATCGAGACAGGGACTGGAAACACCATATATTTT
J gene: TRBJ2-7; CDR3 length: 13; clone size: once; D gene: .; V gene: TRBV25-1; CDR3 protein: CASSLGFRDEQYF; CDR3 DNA: TGTGCCAGTTCGCTGGGGTTTCGGGACGAGCAGTACTTC
J gene: TRBJ1-6; CDR3 length: 15; clone size: .; D gene: .; V gene: TRBV21-1; CDR3 protein: CASSGRTKYNSPLHF; CDR3 DNA: TGTGCCAGCAGCGGCCGGACAAAATATAATTCACCCCTCCACTTT
J gene: TRBJ2-1; CDR3 length: 16; clone size: .; D gene: .; V gene: TRBV18; CDR3 protein: CASSATQAAGDNEQFF; CDR3 DNA: TGTGCCAGCTCAGCAACTCAAGCCGCAGGGGACAATGAGCAGTTCTTC
J gene: TRBJ2-1; CDR3 length: 14; clone size: .; D gene: TRBD2; V gene: TRBV6-5; CDR3 protein: CASSQLAGGREQFF; CDR3 DNA: TGTGCCAGCAGCCAACTAGCGGGGGGGCGGGAGCAGTTCTTC
J gene: TRBJ1-1; CDR3 length: 15; clone size: .; D gene: .; V gene: TRBV6-5; CDR3 protein: CASMLGQGMNTEAFF; CDR3 DNA: TGTGCCAGCATGCTCGGCCAGGGAATGAACACTGAAGCTTTCTTT
J gene: TRBJ1-6; CDR3 length: 15; clone size: few; D gene: TRBD1; V gene: TRBV6-5; CDR3 protein: CASSYRDRDNSPLHF; CDR3 DNA: TGTGCCAGCAGCTACCGGGACAGGGATAATTCACCCCTCCACTTT
J gene: TRBJ1-2; CDR3 length: 13; clone size: .; D gene: .; V gene: TRBV2; CDR3 protein: CASTGSVRDGYTF; CDR3 DNA: TGTGCCAGCACAGGGTCTGTGCGGGACGGCTACACCTTC
J gene: TRBJ2-7; CDR3 length: 14; clone size: .; D gene: TRBD2; V gene: TRBV19; CDR3 protein: CASSPGLSSYEQYF; CDR3 DNA: TGTGCCAGTAGTCCGGGACTAAGCTCCTACGAGCAGTACTTC
J gene: TRBJ1-5; CDR3 length: 18; clone size: .; D gene: .; V gene: TRBV19; CDR3 protein: CASSSGRPVIYSNQPQHF; CDR3 DNA: TGTGCCAGTAGTTCCGGACGGCCCGTAATCTATAGCAATCAGCCCCAGCATTTT
J gene: TRBJ1-1; CDR3 length: 12; clone size: .; D gene: .; V gene: TRBV25-1; CDR3 protein: CASSDRETEAFF; CDR3 DNA: TGTGCCAGCAGTGACAGGGAGACTGAAGCTTTCTTT
J gene: TRBJ1-5; CDR3 length: 15; clone size: .; D gene: TRBD1; V gene: TRBV3-1/TRBV3-2; CDR3 protein: CASSQGTVPGEPQHF; CDR3 DNA: TGTGCCAGCAGCCAGGGGACAGTTCCCGGGGAGCCCCAGCATTTT
J gene: TRBJ1-1; CDR3 length: 13; clone size: .; D gene: TRBD1; V gene: TRBV6-5; CDR3 protein: CASGPQGALGAFF; CDR3 DNA: TGTGCCTCAGGCCCCCAGGGGGCGCTTGGAGCTTTCTTT
J gene: TRBJ1-3; CDR3 length: 15; clone size: few; D gene: .; V gene: TRBV6-1; CDR3 protein: CASRKDSEVGNTIYF; CDR3 DNA: TGTGCCAGCAGAAAAGACAGCGAAGTGGGAAACACCATATATTTT
J gene: TRBJ2-2; CDR3 length: 13; clone size: many; D gene: .; V gene: TRBV5-1; CDR3 protein: CASSLMATGELFF; CDR3 DNA: TGCGCCAGCAGCTTGATGGCCACCGGGGAGCTGTTTTTT
J gene: TRBJ2-1; CDR3 length: 14; clone size: .; D gene: .; V gene: TRBV7-2; CDR3 protein: CASSLTGSYNEQFF; CDR3 DNA: TGTGCCAGCAGCTTAACAGGCTCGTACAATGAGCAGTTCTTC
J gene: TRBJ1-2; CDR3 length: 13; clone size: .; D gene: .; V gene: TRBV5-1; CDR3 protein: CASSLTGDYGYTF; CDR3 DNA: TGCGCCAGCAGCTTGACAGGAGACTATGGCTACACCTTC
J gene: TRBJ1-6; CDR3 length: 17; clone size: .; D gene: .; V gene: TRBV10-3; CDR3 protein: CAISESESFSYNSPLHF; CDR3 DNA: TGTGCCATCAGTGAGTCTGAGAGTTTCTCCTATAATTCACCCCTCCACTTT
J gene: TRBJ2-5; CDR3 length: 18; clone size: .; D gene: TRBD2; V gene: TRBV4-1; CDR3 protein: CASSQAALAGGWAETQYF; CDR3 DNA: TGCGCCAGCAGCCAAGCTGCCCTAGCGGGGGGGTGGGCAGAGACCCAGTACTTC
J gene: TRBJ1-6; CDR3 length: 15; clone size: .; D gene: .; V gene: TRBV28; CDR3 protein: CASSSPERRDSPLHF; CDR3 DNA: TGTGCCAGCAGTTCCCCCGAAAGAAGGGACTCACCCCTCCACTTT
J gene: TRBJ2-1; CDR3 length: 15; clone size: once; D gene: TRBD1; V gene: TRBV25-1; CDR3 protein: CASSPLDRDYNEQFF; CDR3 DNA: TGTGCCAGCAGTCCCCTAGACAGGGACTACAATGAGCAGTTCTTC
J gene: TRBJ1-6; CDR3 length: 14; clone size: .; D gene: TRBD1; V gene: TRBV7-2; CDR3 protein: CASSGTGGYSPLHF; CDR3 DNA: TGTGCCAGCAGCGGGACAGGGGGCTATTCACCCCTCCACTTT